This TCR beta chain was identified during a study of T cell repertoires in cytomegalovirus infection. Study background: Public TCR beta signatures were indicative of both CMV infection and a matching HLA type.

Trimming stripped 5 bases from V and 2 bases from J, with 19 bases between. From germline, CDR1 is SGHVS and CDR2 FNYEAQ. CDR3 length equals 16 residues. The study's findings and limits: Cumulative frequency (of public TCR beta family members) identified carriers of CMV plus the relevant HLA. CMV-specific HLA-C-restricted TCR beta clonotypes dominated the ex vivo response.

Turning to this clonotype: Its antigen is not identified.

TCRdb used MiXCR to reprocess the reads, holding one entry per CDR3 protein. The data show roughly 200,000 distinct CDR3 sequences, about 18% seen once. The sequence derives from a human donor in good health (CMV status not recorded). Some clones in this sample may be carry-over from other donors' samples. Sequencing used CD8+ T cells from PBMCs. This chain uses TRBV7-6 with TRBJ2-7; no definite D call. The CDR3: CASSLTDLDGPYEQYF. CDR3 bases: TGTGCCAGCAGCCTTACGGACCTGGACGGACCCTACGAGCAGTACTTC.